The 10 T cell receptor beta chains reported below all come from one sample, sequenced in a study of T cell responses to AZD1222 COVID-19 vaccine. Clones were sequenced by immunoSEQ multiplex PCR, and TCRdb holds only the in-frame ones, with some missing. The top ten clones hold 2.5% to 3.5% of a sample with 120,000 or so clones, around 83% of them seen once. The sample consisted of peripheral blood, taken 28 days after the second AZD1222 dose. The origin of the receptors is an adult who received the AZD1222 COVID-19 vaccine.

The CDR3 region has the DNA TGCGCCAGCAGCTCCTCCCGCGACAGGGCCCAAGAGACCCAGTACTTC. This encodes CASSSSRDRAQETQYF. The V and J genes are TRBV5-1 and TRBJ2-5; 7 bases map to TRBD1. Germline values: CDR1 SGHRS, CDR2 YFSETQ. This CDR3 spans 16 amino acids. The ends lost 3 bases at V and 1 base at J; junction bases unmatched: 9.

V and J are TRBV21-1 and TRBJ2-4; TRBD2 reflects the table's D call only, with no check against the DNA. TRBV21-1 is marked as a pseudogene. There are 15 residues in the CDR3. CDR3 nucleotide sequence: TGTGCCAGCAGCACCGGTCGGGGAACAGAAAACATTCAGTACTTC. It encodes CASSTGRGTENIQYF.

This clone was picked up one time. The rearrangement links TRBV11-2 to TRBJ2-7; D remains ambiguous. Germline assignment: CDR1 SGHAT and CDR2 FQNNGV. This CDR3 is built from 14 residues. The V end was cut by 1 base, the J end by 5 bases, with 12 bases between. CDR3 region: CASSLALPAHEQYF. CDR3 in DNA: TGTGCCAGCAGCTTAGCTTTGCCGGCCCACGAGCAGTACTTC.

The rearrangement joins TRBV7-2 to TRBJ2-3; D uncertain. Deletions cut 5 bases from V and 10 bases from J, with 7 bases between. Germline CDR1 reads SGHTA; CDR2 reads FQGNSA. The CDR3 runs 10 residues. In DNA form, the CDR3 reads TGTGCCAGCAGCCTAGGGCCGCAGTATTTT. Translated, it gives CASSLGPQYF.

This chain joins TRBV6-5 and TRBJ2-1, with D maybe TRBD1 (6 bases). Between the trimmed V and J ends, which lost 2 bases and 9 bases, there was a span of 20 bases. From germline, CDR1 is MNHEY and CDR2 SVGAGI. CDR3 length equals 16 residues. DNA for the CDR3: TGTGCCAGCAGTTACGTAACAGGGCCAGGGGCGGGTGAGCAGTTCTTC. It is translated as CASSYVTGPGAGEQFF.

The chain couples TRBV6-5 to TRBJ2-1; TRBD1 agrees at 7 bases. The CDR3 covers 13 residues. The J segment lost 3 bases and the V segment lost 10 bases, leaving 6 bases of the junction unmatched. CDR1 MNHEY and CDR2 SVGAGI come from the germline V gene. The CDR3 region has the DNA TGTGCCATCGTAGACAGGGACTACAATGAGCAGTTCTTC. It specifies CAIVDRDYNEQFF.

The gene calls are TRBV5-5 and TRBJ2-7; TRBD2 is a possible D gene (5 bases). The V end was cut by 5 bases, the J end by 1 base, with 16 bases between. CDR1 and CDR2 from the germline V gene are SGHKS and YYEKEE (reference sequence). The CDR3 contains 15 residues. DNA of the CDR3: TGTGCCAGCAGTTACTTACCCGGGATTTCCTACGAGCAGTACTTC. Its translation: CASSYLPGISYEQYF.

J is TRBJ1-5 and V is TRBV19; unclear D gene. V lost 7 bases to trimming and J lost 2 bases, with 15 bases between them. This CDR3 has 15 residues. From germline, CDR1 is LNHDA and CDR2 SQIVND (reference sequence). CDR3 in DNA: TGTGCCAGTAAGGCGGGATCTAAGGGCAATCAGCCCCAGCATTTT. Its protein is CASKAGSKGNQPQHF.

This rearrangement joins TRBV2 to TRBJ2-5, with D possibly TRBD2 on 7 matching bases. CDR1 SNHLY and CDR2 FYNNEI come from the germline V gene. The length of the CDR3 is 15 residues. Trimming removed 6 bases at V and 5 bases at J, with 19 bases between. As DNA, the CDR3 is TGTGCCAGCAGAGCAGACGGGGGGCGCGGGGAGACCCAGTACTTC. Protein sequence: CASRADGGRGETQYF. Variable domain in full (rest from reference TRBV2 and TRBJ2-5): EPEVTQTPSHQVTQMGQEVILRCVPISNHLYFYWYRQILGQKVEFLVSFYNNEISEKSEIFDDQFSVERPDGSNFTLKIRSTKLEDSAMYFCASRADGGRGETQYFGPGTRLLVL.

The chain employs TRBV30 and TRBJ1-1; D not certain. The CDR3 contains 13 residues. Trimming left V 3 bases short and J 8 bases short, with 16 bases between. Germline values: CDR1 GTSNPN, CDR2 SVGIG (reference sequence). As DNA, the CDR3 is TGTGCCTGGAGAGCCCGGGGTGAGATAGAAGCTTTCTTT. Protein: CAWRARGEIEAFF.